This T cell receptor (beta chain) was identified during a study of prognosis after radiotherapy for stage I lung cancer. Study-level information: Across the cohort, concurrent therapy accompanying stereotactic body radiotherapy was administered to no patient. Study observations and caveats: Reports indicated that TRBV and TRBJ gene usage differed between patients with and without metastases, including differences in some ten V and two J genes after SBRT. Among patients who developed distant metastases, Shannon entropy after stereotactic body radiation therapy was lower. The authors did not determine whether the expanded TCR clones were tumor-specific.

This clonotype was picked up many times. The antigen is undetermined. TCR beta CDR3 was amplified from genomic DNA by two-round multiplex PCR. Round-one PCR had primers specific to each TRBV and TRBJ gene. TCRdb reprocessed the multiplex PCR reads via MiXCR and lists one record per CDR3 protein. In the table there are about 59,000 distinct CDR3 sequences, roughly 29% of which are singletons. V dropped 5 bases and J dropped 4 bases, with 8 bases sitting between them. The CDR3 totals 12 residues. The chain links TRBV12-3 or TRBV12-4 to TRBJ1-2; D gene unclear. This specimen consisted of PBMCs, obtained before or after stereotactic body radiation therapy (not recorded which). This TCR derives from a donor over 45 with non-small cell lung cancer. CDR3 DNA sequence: TGTGCCAGCAGTGGTCAGCTCTATGGCTACACCTTC. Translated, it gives CASSGQLYGYTF.